This TCR beta chain was captured in a study of Graves' ophthalmopathy and Graves' hyperthyroidism. The sample holds many counts of this clonotype. V shed 8 bases and J shed 3 bases, with 26 bases lying between them. The length of the CDR3 is 17 residues. From germline, CDR1 is MDHEN and CDR2 SYDVKM. RNA served as the template for amplifying TCR beta CDR3 regions. First-round RT-PCR employed HTBI primers, with a second-round multiplex PCR after it. TCRdb re-analysed the multiplex PCR reads in MiXCR, keeping a single row per CDR3 protein. Here the sample spans around 40,000 distinct CDR3 sequences, more than 45% being singletons.

The chain has TRBV28 and TRBJ2-7, with D possibly matching TRBD1 (9 bases). Sequences were obtained from peripheral blood. The source of this sequence is an adult man with Graves' ophthalmopathy. The CDR3 sequence: CASGTGGALAGIYEQYF. CDR3 bases: TGTGCCAGCGGAACAGGGGGCGCCTTAGCGGGAATCTACGAGCAGTACTTC.